This T cell receptor beta chain was found in a study of blood T cell repertoires in COVID-19. About the study: Collection of acute and convalescent COVID-19 samples took place in the United States, Italy and Spain. PBMCs, B-cell-depleted T cells, or T cells provided the cDNA or gDNA that made up the material.

Trimming shortened V by 4 bases and J by 4 bases, and 14 bases separated the two germline ends. The CDR3 sequence is 14 residues long. The V gene's germline CDR1 is LGHNA and CDR2 YSLEER. Original methodology: Reference gene primers were amplified, and this amplification served to estimate nucleated cell counts. Measured with immunoSEQ multiplex PCR; TCRdb has only the in-frame clones, and not every one. That table gives V, J and clone size, and the DNA gave D and trimming. The sample has roughly 120,000 clones, 65% to 90% seen once. Sequenced: peripheral blood. V is TRBV4-3 and J is TRBJ2-7, with D perhaps matching TRBD1 (6 bases). The TCR sequence derives from a man aged 80 or over with acute or convalescent COVID-19. CDR3 region: CASSPTGRIYEQYF. CDR3 bases: TGCGCCAGCAGCCCCACAGGGCGGATATACGAGCAGTACTTC.